This section outlines one T cell receptor (beta chain) sequence together with its context. Its target is not known. These data belong to a study of monozygotic twins with inflammatory bowel disease. Roughly 3,500 ng of total RNA went into each TCR library. Per-sample cDNA came from eight separate reactions. Each CDR3 protein gets one entry in TCRdb, which reprocessed the 5' RACE reads and gives no DNA. The sample spans under 150,000 distinct CDR3 sequences; the ten largest clones claim about 2.6%. Findings and caveats of the study: Possibly because of limited power, concordant and discordant twins showed no difference in repertoire similarity. Those with IBD had lower TCRbeta diversity (inverse Simpson) than their healthy co-twins did.

The CDR3 runs to 14 residues. Germline loops: CDR1 SGHTA, CDR2 FQGNSA. This receptor was identified in a human donor with ulcerative colitis or Crohn's disease, or a healthy co-twin of an affected twin (not recorded which). The V and J genes are TRBV7-2 and TRBJ2-7. What was sequenced was blood. CDR3 sequence: CAGSSGGGLHEQYF.